These 21 T cell receptor beta chains were sequenced from one sample in a study of shared clonotypes between healthy human individuals. Clones were read by immunoSEQ multiplex PCR, and TCRdb kept only the in-frame ones, dropping some. This sample has around 2,000,000 clones; around 95% occur once, and the top ten carry roughly 0.13%. Sequencing was performed on naive CD4+ T cells sorted from blood. Subset indicated: CD45RA+ positively selected. The origin of the receptors is a man in his late teens or twenties in good health.

J is TRBJ1-6 and V is TRBV7-6; 7 bases match TRBD1. Germline V gives CDR1 SGHVS, CDR2 FNYEAQ. V lost 5 bases and J lost 7; bases outside the gene matches: 8. This CDR3 is built from 15 residues. The CDR3: CASSPIRQGNSPLHF. CDR3 in DNA: TGTGCCAGCAGCCCCATACGACAGGGAAATTCACCCCTCCACTTT.

DNA of the CDR3: TGTGCCAGCAGCGTAGGATCCCGGGAGTGGCAAGAGACCCAGTACTTC. Translating it yields CASSVGSREWQETQYF. The chain combines TRBV9 with TRBJ2-5, with D perhaps TRBD2 (6 bases). Germline CDR1 and CDR2: SGDLS and YYNGEE. The V end lost 0 bases, the J end lost 2 bases, and 14 bases lay between the germline ends. The CDR3 length is 16 residues.

CDR3 DNA sequence: TGTGCCAGCAGCCAAGATCTTGGAGGTCGTGGCTACACCTTC. Translating it yields CASSQDLGGRGYTF. The genes are TRBV4-2 and TRBJ1-2; D gene unclear. Trimming took 0 bases from V and 7 from J, leaving 12 bases between them. Germline CDR1 reads LGHNA; CDR2 reads YNFKEQ. The CDR3 sequence is 14 residues long.

V gene TRBV4-3 combines with J gene TRBJ2-7; 9 nucleotides match TRBD2. Trimming took 1 base from V and 6 from J; bases not matched to a gene: 13. Per the germline V gene, CDR1 is LGHNA and CDR2 is YSLEER. CDR3 length equals 17 residues. CDR3 residues: CASSQGGLAAGTAEQYF. CDR3 DNA: TGCGCCAGCAGCCAAGGGGGACTAGCTGCTGGTACGGCCGAGCAGTACTTC.

The rearrangement uses TRBV11-2 and TRBJ2-7, with D uncertain. CDR3 size: 14 residues. V lost 6 bases, J lost 0 bases, and 12 bases lay in between. Germline CDR1 SGHAT, CDR2 FQNNGV. The CDR3 bases are TGTGCCAGCAGGCGTCCATTGGCCTCCTACGAGCAGTACTTC. Its translation is CASRRPLASYEQYF.

V gene TRBV6-1 combines with J gene TRBJ1-5; D is ambiguous. Per the germline V gene, CDR1 is MNHNS and CDR2 is SASEGT. The length of the CDR3 is 15 residues. The V gene lost 1 base and the J gene lost 5 bases, with 12 bases spanning the gap. CDR3 region: CASSEVEGGYQPQHF. As DNA, the CDR3 is TGTGCCAGCAGTGAAGTAGAGGGAGGATATCAGCCCCAGCATTTT.

The CDR3 here is CANRSRQGTYEQYF. CDR3 DNA: TGTGCCAACAGATCCCGACAGGGTACCTACGAGCAGTACTTC. This sequence joins TRBV28 and TRBJ2-7; TRBD1 matches 7 bases. Germline-derived CDR1 and CDR2 are MDHEN and SYDVKM. The CDR3 is 14 residues long. V shed 10 bases and J 2 bases; nucleotides not matched to a gene: 11.

Details on this clone: A much larger clone is a single base away; this may be a read error. The V call is TRBV5-6, the J call TRBJ1-6; the D is unclear. Germline V gives CDR1 SGHDT, CDR2 YYEEEE. V lost 3 bases and J lost 7, with 2 bases in between. The CDR3 extends over 11 amino acids. CDR3 region: CASSSNSPLHF. The CDR3, as DNA: TGTGCCAGCAGCTCAAATTCACCCCTCCACTTT.

This clone appeared once. The V gene is TRBV25-1, the J gene TRBJ2-5; 10 bases match TRBD2. This CDR3 region has 16 residues. Germline V gene lookup returns CDR1 MGHDK and CDR2 SYGVNS. V lost 10 bases to trimming and J lost 2 bases; unmatched junction nucleotides: 13. The CDR3: CATQSGSGGVQETQYF. DNA for the CDR3: TGTGCCACCCAGTCCGGGAGCGGGGGGGTTCAAGAGACCCAGTACTTC.

The V gene is TRBV19, the J gene TRBJ2-3; 8 bases agree with TRBD2. The CDR3 loop spans 17 amino acids. V shed 4 bases, J shed 3 bases, and the junction held 12 bases outside the gene matches. CDR1 is LNHDA and CDR2 is SQIVND in the germline V gene (reference sequence). The chain's CDR3 is CASSKETMAGGTDTQYF. The CDR3 bases are TGTGCCAGTAGTAAAGAGACTATGGCGGGAGGTACAGATACGCAGTATTTT.

This chain joins TRBV28 and TRBJ1-6; D perhaps matches TRBD1 (5 bases). Per germline, CDR1 MDHEN and CDR2 SYDVKM. V lost 9 bases, J lost 8 bases, and 14 bases lay in between. The CDR3 is made up of 13 amino acids. CDR3 sequence reads: CASCRGWDSPLHF. The DNA for the CDR3 is TGTGCCAGTTGTCGGGGCTGGGATTCACCCCTCCACTTT.

The V gene is TRBV6-1, the J gene TRBJ2-1, with 9 bases that match TRBD2. The CDR3 is 18 amino acids. CDR1 MNHNS and CDR2 SASEGT come from the germline V gene. The V gene end was trimmed by 4 bases and the J gene end by 3 bases; junction bases not matched to a gene: 13. The CDR3 DNA reads TGTGCCAGCAGTGCCCTAGCGGGGTCGATCAAGGGCTACAATGAGCAGTTCTTC. Protein sequence: CASSALAGSIKGYNEQFF.

This clone was observed a handful of times. The same CDR3 can be traced to other DNA sequences in this sample. CDR3 nucleotides: TGCGCCAGCAGCTTGGACGGGTACCAAGAGACCCAGTACTTC. This translates into CASSLDGYQETQYF. The J gene is TRBJ2-5, the V gene TRBV5-1; D is ambiguous. The CDR3 sequence is 14 residues long. Germline loops: CDR1 SGHRS, CDR2 YFSETQ. The V end lost 0 bases, the J end lost 0 bases, and 6 bases lay between the germline ends.

About this clone: Other DNA sequences in the same sample also yield this CDR3. The rearrangement uses TRBV5-1 and TRBJ1-1; D remains unclear. This CDR3 region has 13 residues. The germline CDR1 and CDR2 sequences are SGHRS and YFSETQ. With 2 bases removed from V and 1 base from J, the gap between germline ends came to 6 bases. This CDR3 is CASSFPGNTEAFF. The CDR3 bases are TGCGCCAGCAGCTTCCCAGGGAACACTGAAGCTTTCTTT.

The CDR3 reads CASSPPRGSSYNSPLHF. The CDR3 region has the DNA TGTGCCAGTAGTCCCCCCCGGGGGAGCTCCTATAATTCACCCCTCCACTTT. V gene TRBV19 combines with J gene TRBJ1-6, with D perhaps TRBD1 (5 bases). The ends were cut back, 5 bases at V and 0 bases at J, with 14 bases in the middle. The germline CDR1 and CDR2 sequences are LNHDA and SQIVND (reference sequence). The CDR3 consists of 17 residues.

The sample holds one count of this clone. The V gene is TRBV25-1, the J gene TRBJ2-5; possible D gene TRBD2, 7 bases. The CDR3 has 15 amino acids. Germline CDR1 reads MGHDK; CDR2 reads SYGVNS. The V gene lost 4 bases and the J gene lost 2 bases, with 14 bases spanning the gap. The CDR3 loop is CASSVPRGGQETQYF. CDR3 coding DNA: TGTGCCAGCAGTGTTCCTAGGGGGGGACAAGAGACCCAGTACTTC.

This chain links TRBV15 with TRBJ1-1, with D uncertain. V was shortened by 4 bases and J by 2 bases, with 14 bases between the two germline ends. This CDR3 spans 15 amino acids. Germline values: CDR1 LNHNV, CDR2 YYDKDF (reference sequence). CDR3 protein: CATSTHSGLNTEAFF. DNA for the CDR3: TGTGCCACCAGCACACACAGCGGTCTTAACACTGAAGCTTTCTTT.

The rearrangement joins TRBV5-1 to TRBJ2-1, with D perhaps TRBD2 (6 bases). The length of the CDR3 is 15 residues. V was cut by 0 bases and J by 2 bases, with 9 bases left in between. Germline V CDR1 and CDR2: SGHRS, YFSETQ. CDR3 amino acids: CASSLDGSAYNEQFF. The CDR3 DNA reads TGCGCCAGCAGCTTGGACGGGAGCGCCTACAATGAGCAGTTCTTC.

The chain employs TRBV7-2 and TRBJ1-3; D is unclear. Trimming removed 5 bases at V and 4 bases at J, with 21 bases between. CDR1 and CDR2 from the germline V gene are SGHTA and FQGNSA. This CDR3 spans 17 amino acids. This CDR3 reads CASSTSFQESGGNTIYF. The CDR3 coding sequence is TGTGCCAGCAGCACCTCCTTCCAGGAATCGGGGGGAAACACCATATATTTT.

For this clone: Other DNA variants within this sample encode the same CDR3. V gene TRBV5-4 combines with J gene TRBJ2-7, with TRBD2 identical over 11 bases. V trimming: 0 bases; J trimming: 2 bases; junction bases outside the gene matches: 4. The length of the CDR3 is 16 residues. CDR1 is SGHNT and CDR2 is YYREEE in the germline V gene (reference sequence). CDR3 in amino acids: CASSLVLAGGPYEQYF. For the CDR3, the DNA is TGTGCCAGCAGCTTGGTCCTAGCGGGGGGCCCCTACGAGCAGTACTTC.

The chain joins TRBV10-2 to TRBJ1-5; weak D call: TRBD1 (5 bases). Germline V gives CDR1 WSHSY, CDR2 SAAADI. This CDR3 has 13 residues. V was clipped by 9 bases and J by 4 bases, with 13 bases between them. The CDR3 coding sequence is TGCGCCAGTGTTTCAGGGTATAATCAGCCCCAGCATTTT. Its translation: CASVSGYNQPQHF.